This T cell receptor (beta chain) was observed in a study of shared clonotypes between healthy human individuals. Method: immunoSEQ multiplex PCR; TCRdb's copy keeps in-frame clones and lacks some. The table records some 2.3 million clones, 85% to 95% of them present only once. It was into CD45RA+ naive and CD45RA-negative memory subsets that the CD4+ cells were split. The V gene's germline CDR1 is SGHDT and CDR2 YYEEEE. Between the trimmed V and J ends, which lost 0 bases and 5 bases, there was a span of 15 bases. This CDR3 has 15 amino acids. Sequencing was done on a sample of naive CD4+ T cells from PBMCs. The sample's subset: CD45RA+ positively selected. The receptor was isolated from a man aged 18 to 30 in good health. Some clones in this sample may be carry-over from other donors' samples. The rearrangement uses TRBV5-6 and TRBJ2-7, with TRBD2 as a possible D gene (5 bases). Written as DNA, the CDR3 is TGTGCCAGCAGCTTGGGGCGGCGACTACCCCACGAGCAGTACTTC. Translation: CASSLGRRLPHEQYF.